What follows is one T cell receptor beta chain and its context. The sample comes from a study of blood T cell repertoires in COVID-19. The wider study: Sites in the United States, Italy and Spain provided acute and convalescent COVID-19 samples.

CDR1 is ENHRY and CDR2 is SYGVKD in the germline V gene. With V trimmed by 2 bases and J by 10 bases, 8 bases remained unmatched. CDR3 length: 15 amino acids. The method was immunoSEQ multiplex PCR; TCRdb's version includes in-frame clones alone and lacks a portion of them. Seen here are about 250,000 clones, 65% to 90% observed once, and the top ten hold approximately 1.7%. Sequencing used PBMCs or T cells enriched from blood (not recorded which). The J gene is TRBJ1-6, the V gene TRBV10-3; 7 bases fit TRBD1. The sequence came from a man aged 35 to 55 who had recovered from COVID-19. DNA of the CDR3: TGTGCCATCAGTGAGGCCGGGACAGAAGACTCACCCCTCCACTTT. Its translation: CAISEAGTEDSPLHF.